These 31 T cell receptor beta chains came from one sample sequenced in a study of cytomegalovirus exposure and HLA in healthy donors. Use of 60 Vbeta and 13 Jbeta primers characterized the PCR. The method was immunoSEQ multiplex PCR; TCRdb's version includes in-frame clones alone and lacks a portion of them. The sample shows about 180,000 clones, roughly 78% of them seen only once. Sequencing input: PBMCs. These TCRs come from a middle-aged woman in good health and CMV-seronegative.

The chain is built from TRBV9 and TRBJ1-1, with D possibly matching TRBD1 (5 bases). Trimming shortened V by 3 bases and J by 10 bases, and 25 bases separated the two germline ends. This CDR3 region has 16 residues. Looked up from germline, CDR1 is SGDLS and CDR2 is YYNGEE. For the CDR3, the DNA is TGTGCCAGCAGCGAGGGACTACTCTACTCACCGGGGGGAGCTTTCTTT. Residues: CASSEGLLYSPGGAFF.

V usage is TRBV19 and J usage is TRBJ2-5; a possible D gene is TRBD2 (6 bases). The length of the CDR3 is 18 residues. The germline V gene has CDR1 LNHDA and CDR2 SQIVND (reference sequence). V lost 1 base to trimming and J lost 2 bases, with 20 bases between them. CDR3 DNA: TGTGCCAGTAGTATAGGCCCGGGGAGGTCAAAGGTACAAGAGACCCAGTACTTC. Its protein product is CASSIGPGRSKVQETQYF.

The V gene is TRBV5-1, the J gene TRBJ1-2; TRBD1 matches 9 bases. This CDR3 comprises 16 residues. Germline V lookup: CDR1 SGHRS, CDR2 YFSETQ. Germline trimming cut 0 bases from V and 4 bases from J; bases unmatched to any gene: 7. CDR3 region: CASSLGATGGAYGYTF. CDR3 coding DNA: TGCGCCAGCAGCTTGGGGGCGACAGGGGGGGCCTATGGCTACACCTTC.

This clone turned up a few times. CDR3 sequence reads: CASSPRTANTEAFF. The CDR3 region has the DNA TGTGCCAGCAGTCCCCGGACAGCTAACACTGAAGCTTTCTTT. The gene calls are TRBV28 and TRBJ1-1; tentatively, D is TRBD1 (6 bases). Trimming took 5 bases from V and 2 from J, leaving 12 bases between them. Germline CDR1 reads MDHEN; CDR2 reads SYDVKM. This CDR3 is built from 14 residues.

This clone was observed a few times. The J gene is TRBJ2-1, the V gene TRBV5-4; 9 bases align to TRBD1. This CDR3 spans 16 amino acids. Looked up from germline, CDR1 is SGHNT and CDR2 is YYREEE (reference sequence). The junction had 11 bases not matched to a gene; V was cut back by 4 bases and J by 6 bases. The CDR3 coding sequence is TGTGCCAGCAGCCCGACCCGACAGGGGGTCCGCAATGAGCAGTTCTTC. Translation: CASSPTRQGVRNEQFF.

This clone was detected a few times. This rearrangement joins TRBV9 to TRBJ1-4, with D perhaps matching TRBD1 (6 bases). Germline assignment: CDR1 SGDLS and CDR2 YYNGEE. The V and J ends lost 3 bases and 3 bases respectively, with 12 bases between them. The CDR3 consists of 15 residues. CDR3 sequence (DNA): TGTGCCAGCAGCGCGTCAGGGGTGTCTAATGAAAAACTGTTTTTT. This gives the protein CASSASGVSNEKLFF.

DNA of the CDR3: TGTGCCAGCAGTGACAGACAGGGAGGTAGCGAGCAGTACTTC. Translating gives CASSDRQGGSEQYF. This chain connects TRBV6-1 to TRBJ2-7; weak D call: TRBD1 (7 bases). The CDR3 runs to 14 residues. Germline loops: CDR1 MNHNS, CDR2 SASEGT. The V gene lost 3 bases and the J gene lost 6 bases, with 15 bases spanning the gap.

The V and J genes are TRBV2 and TRBJ2-7; D is possibly TRBD2 (6 bases). The V and J ends lost 6 bases and 3 bases respectively, with 12 bases between them. The CDR3 covers 13 residues. CDR1 is SNHLY, CDR2 FYNNEI, per germline. The CDR3 reads CASRGLSSYEQYF. CDR3 DNA: TGTGCCAGCAGGGGACTTTCTAGCTACGAGCAGTACTTC. The full variable domain, its missing parts supplied by reference TRBV2 and TRBJ2-7, is EPEVTQTPSHQVTQMGQEVILRCVPISNHLYFYWYRQILGQKVEFLVSFYNNEISEKSEIFDDQFSVERPDGSNFTLKIRSTKLEDSAMYFCASRGLSSYEQYFGPGTRLTVT.

The chain recombines TRBV5-1 with TRBJ2-1; 10 bases are a match to TRBD2. V lost 4 bases and J lost 4; bases outside the gene matches: 8. The CDR3 covers 16 residues. CDR1 is SGHRS and CDR2 is YFSETQ in the germline V gene. The CDR3 bases are TGCGCCAGCAGCCGGATGTTAGCGGGAGGATACAATGAGCAGTTCTTC. Its translation: CASSRMLAGGYNEQFF.

This clone was recorded a few times. This chain links TRBV5-1 with TRBJ2-5; 7 nucleotides line up with TRBD1. This CDR3 is built from 14 residues. Per germline, CDR1 SGHRS and CDR2 YFSETQ. J lost 5 bases, V lost 0 bases, and 4 bases had no gene match. CDR3 protein: CASSLADREETQYF. The DNA of the CDR3 is TGCGCCAGCAGCTTGGCCGACAGGGAGGAGACCCAGTACTTC. The entire variable domain, with the rest obtained from reference TRBV5-1 and TRBJ2-5, is as follows: KAGVTQTPRYLIKTRGQQVTLSCSPISGHRSVSWYQQTPGQGLQFLFEYFSETQRNKGNFPGRFSGRQFSNSRSEMNVSTLELGDSALYLCASSLADREETQYFGPGTRLLVL.

The chain uses TRBV7-8 and TRBJ2-7; 12 bases align to TRBD2. The CDR3 loop spans 17 amino acids. The germline V gene has CDR1 SGHVS and CDR2 FQNEAQ. V dropped 5 bases and J dropped 3; count of bases not matched to a gene: 11. The CDR3 loop is CASSPLGASGGGYEQYF. For the CDR3, the DNA is TGTGCCAGCAGCCCCCTCGGGGCTAGCGGGGGGGGCTACGAGCAGTACTTC.

The chain uses TRBV6-1 and TRBJ1-5; D remains unclear. Trimming took off 4 bases at V and 5 bases at J, with 9 bases between the two ends. The germline CDR1 and CDR2 sequences are MNHNS and SASEGT. The CDR3 length is 13 residues. The CDR3 region is CASSGVFDQPQHF. The CDR3 coding sequence is TGTGCCAGCAGTGGCGTTTTCGATCAGCCCCAGCATTTT.

The rearrangement links TRBV2 to TRBJ2-5; a possible D gene is TRBD2 (6 bases). The CDR3 spans 12 residues. Trimming took 8 bases from V and 1 from J, leaving 8 bases between them. Per germline, CDR1 SNHLY and CDR2 FYNNEI. The DNA of the CDR3 is TGTGCCAGCGGAGGGTTCCAAGAGACCCAGTACTTC. Translating gives CASGGFQETQYF.

The V call is TRBV15, the J call TRBJ2-7; 10 bases align to TRBD1. With 8 bases clipped from V and 2 bases from J, the junction kept 9 bases outside the gene matches. The CDR3 has 15 residues. The germline V gene encodes CDR1 LNHNV and CDR2 YYDKDF (reference sequence). CDR3 in amino acids: CATRSGTGDPYEQYF. For the CDR3, the DNA is TGTGCCACCCGAAGCGGGACAGGGGATCCCTACGAGCAGTACTTC.

This chain links TRBV4-1 with TRBJ1-1, with D uncertain. Germline V lookup: CDR1 MGHRA, CDR2 YSYEKL. The CDR3 length is 17 residues. The ends were cut back, 0 bases at V and 0 bases at J, with 14 bases in the middle. CDR3 nucleotides: TGCGCCAGCAGCCAAGATCGGGGAGGACGGCTGAACACTGAAGCTTTCTTT. Translation gives CASSQDRGGRLNTEAFF.

This clone has only a few counts. The chain uses TRBV6-5 and TRBJ2-7; possible D gene TRBD1, 6 bases. The germline gives CDR1 MNHEY, CDR2 SVGAGI. The CDR3 length is 15 residues. Trimming pared 2 bases from V and 0 bases from J, leaving 11 bases between. The CDR3 region is CASSYHRAGSYEQYF. CDR3 nucleotide sequence: TGTGCCAGCAGTTACCACAGGGCCGGCTCCTACGAGCAGTACTTC.

The gene calls are TRBV6-5 and TRBJ2-7; 7 positions match TRBD1. J was trimmed by 3 bases and V by 6 bases; bases with no gene match: 5. The CDR3 totals 13 residues. CDR1 MNHEY and CDR2 SVGAGI come from the germline V gene. The CDR3 sequence is CASSRQGSYEQYF. As DNA, the CDR3 is TGTGCCAGCAGCAGACAGGGTAGCTACGAGCAGTACTTC.

The gene calls are TRBV9 and TRBJ1-1; D perhaps matches TRBD1 (5 bases). CDR3 length equals 14 residues. The V gene lost 2 bases and the J gene lost 1 base, with 9 bases spanning the gap. The germline V gene has CDR1 SGDLS and CDR2 YYNGEE. The CDR3 DNA sequence: TGTGCCAGCAGCGTCGGGGGTTGGAACACTGAAGCTTTCTTT. Protein sequence: CASSVGGWNTEAFF.

The genes are TRBV5-5 and TRBJ1-4; 10 bases are shared with TRBD1. Germline V lookup: CDR1 SGHKS, CDR2 YYEKEE (reference sequence). V was clipped by 3 bases and J by 7 bases; unmatched bases: 3. The length of the CDR3 is 14 residues. The CDR3 bases are TGTGCCAGCAGCTGGGACAGGGGTGGTGAAAAACTGTTTTTT. Its protein is CASSWDRGGEKLFF.

V usage is TRBV23-1 and J usage is TRBJ1-1, with D uncertain. TRBV23-1 belongs to the ORF category, with a function that is uncertain. Deletions cut 1 base from V and 0 bases from J, with 12 bases between. This CDR3 has 16 residues. For the CDR3, the DNA is TGCGCCAGCAGTCAATGGGTCCCAGCGCTGAACACTGAAGCTTTCTTT. It codes for CASSQWVPALNTEAFF.

The V and J genes are TRBV7-9 and TRBJ2-2, with 8 bases identical to TRBD2. The V and J ends lost 11 bases and 3 bases, in that order; junction bases with no gene match: 17. CDR3 length equals 17 residues. The V gene's germline CDR1 is SEHNR and CDR2 FQNEAQ (reference sequence). CDR3 amino acids: CAPVGWRGAVDTGELFF. The CDR3, as DNA: TGTGCCCCCGTCGGTTGGCGGGGGGCGGTGGACACCGGGGAGCTGTTTTTT.

This clone was picked up a small number of times. V is TRBV28 and J is TRBJ2-5; D is perhaps TRBD1 (6 bases). Trimming removed 6 bases from V and 2 bases from J, with 16 bases in between. The CDR3 runs 15 residues. In germline, CDR1 is MDHEN, CDR2 SYDVKM. The CDR3 here is CASSPSFQGQETQYF. The DNA for the CDR3 is TGTGCCAGCAGCCCCTCCTTTCAGGGGCAAGAGACCCAGTACTTC. Complete variable domain (other parts from reference TRBV28 and TRBJ2-5): DVKVTQSSRYLVKRTGEKVFLECVQDMDHENMFWYRQDPGLGLRLIYFSYDVKMKEKGDIPEGYSVSREKKERFSLILESASTNQTSMYLCASSPSFQGQETQYFGPGTRLLVL.

The chain uses TRBV2 and TRBJ2-2; 7 positions agree with TRBD1. CDR3 length: 15 amino acids. Per the germline V gene, CDR1 is SNHLY and CDR2 is FYNNEI. Trimming removed 11 bases from V and 3 bases from J; junction bases left unmatched: 12. The CDR3 protein is CAGAKTGTDTGELFF. Here the CDR3 DNA reads TGTGCCGGGGCGAAGACAGGGACGGACACCGGGGAGCTGTTTTTT.

This clone has more than one count but fewer than ten. This chain connects TRBV10-3 to TRBJ2-2; D is uncertain. Germline V gene sequence: CDR1 ENHRY, CDR2 SYGVKD. The CDR3 has 11 residues. Deletions cut 0 bases from V and 9 bases from J, with 2 bases between. The CDR3 sequence: CAISESRELFF. DNA of the CDR3: TGTGCCATCAGTGAGTCTAGGGAGCTGTTTTTT.

The CDR3 DNA sequence: TGTGCCAGCAGCCGAGCGGGAGGAGTCCTCAATGAGCAGTTCTTC. Translating gives CASSRAGGVLNEQFF. The chain recombines TRBV4-2 with TRBJ2-1; 9 bases are shared with TRBD2. Germline assignment: CDR1 LGHNA and CDR2 YNFKEQ. The CDR3 spans 15 residues. V lost 4 bases, J lost 6 bases, and 7 bases stayed unmatched.

This clone was recorded once. The rearrangement uses TRBV6-5 and TRBJ2-1; 8 nucleotides agree with TRBD2. The CDR3 is 15 amino acids. The J segment lost 1 base and the V segment lost 8 bases, leaving 7 bases of the junction unmatched. Germline V gene data show CDR1 as MNHEY and CDR2 as SVGAGI. Here the CDR3 reads CASHKAGESYNEQFF. Here the CDR3 DNA reads TGTGCCAGCCATAAAGCGGGAGAATCCTACAATGAGCAGTTCTTC.

This clone has only a few counts. This rearrangement joins TRBV30 to TRBJ1-1; TRBD1 aligns across 8 bases. The germline V gene has CDR1 GTSNPN and CDR2 SVGIG (reference sequence). After removal of 4 bases from V and 3 bases from J, the junction contained 4 bases not matched to a gene. This CDR3 has 13 amino acids. CDR3 sequence reads: CAWTGQGDTEAFF. CDR3 coding DNA: TGTGCCTGGACCGGACAGGGCGACACTGAAGCTTTCTTT.

This clone was detected once. At one of its ends the junction is not consistent with the germline gene, which may arise from a read error. The V and J genes are TRBV7-7 and TRBJ2-3, with TRBD1 matching 8 bases. The germline V gene has CDR1 SSHAT and CDR2 FNYEAQ (reference sequence). The CDR3 extends over 15 amino acids. The CDR3: CASSLSLTGADTQYF. As DNA, the CDR3 is TGTGCTAGCAGCTTATCCCTGACAGGGGCAGATACGCAGTATTTT.

The chain carries TRBV5-1 and TRBJ1-4; 7 bases match TRBD1. Germline values: CDR1 SGHRS, CDR2 YFSETQ. CDR3 length: 15 amino acids. V lost 3 bases to trimming and J lost 2 bases; unmatched junction nucleotides: 4. The CDR3, as DNA: TGCGCCAGCAGCTATGACAGGGCGACTAATGAAAAACTGTTTTTT. Its translation is CASSYDRATNEKLFF.

CDR3 sequence: CASGRGATYNEQFF. CDR3 DNA sequence: TGTGCCAGCGGCCGGGGGGCGACCTACAATGAGCAGTTCTTC. The rearrangement links TRBV13 to TRBJ2-1; D may be TRBD2 (7 bases). Germline CDR1 reads PRHDT; CDR2 reads FYEKMQ (reference sequence). V was shortened by 8 bases and J by 2 bases, with 13 bases between the two germline ends. This CDR3 contains 14 residues. Variable domain in full (rest from reference TRBV13 and TRBJ2-1): AAGVIQSPRHLIKEKRETATLKCYPIPRHDTVYWYQQGPGQDPQFLISFYEKMQSDKGSIPDRFSAQQFSDYHSELNMSSLELGDSALYFCASGRGATYNEQFFGPGTRLTVL.

This clone was detected a few times. This chain joins TRBV7-9 and TRBJ2-1, with 7 bases matching TRBD2. The germline gives CDR1 SEHNR, CDR2 FQNEAQ (reference sequence). The J segment lost 8 bases and the V segment lost 5 bases, leaving 18 bases of the junction unmatched. This CDR3 spans 17 amino acids. CDR3 in amino acids: CASSPNSGTIFSDEQFF. CDR3 sequence (DNA): TGTGCCAGCAGCCCAAACTCCGGGACTATTTTTTCCGATGAGCAGTTCTTC.